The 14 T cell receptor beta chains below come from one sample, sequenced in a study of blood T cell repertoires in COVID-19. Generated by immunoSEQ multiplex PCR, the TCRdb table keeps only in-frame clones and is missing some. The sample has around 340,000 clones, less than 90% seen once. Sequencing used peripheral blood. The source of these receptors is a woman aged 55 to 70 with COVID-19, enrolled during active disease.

CDR3 in amino acids: CASSQSTSGWGETQYF. CDR3 coding DNA: TGCGCCAGCAGCCAAAGTACTAGCGGATGGGGAGAGACCCAGTACTTC. The chain joins TRBV4-3 to TRBJ2-5, with 8 bases aligning to TRBD2. This CDR3 has 16 residues. Germline CDR1 is LGHNA and CDR2 is YSLEER. With V trimmed by 2 bases and J by 4 bases, 9 bases remained unmatched.

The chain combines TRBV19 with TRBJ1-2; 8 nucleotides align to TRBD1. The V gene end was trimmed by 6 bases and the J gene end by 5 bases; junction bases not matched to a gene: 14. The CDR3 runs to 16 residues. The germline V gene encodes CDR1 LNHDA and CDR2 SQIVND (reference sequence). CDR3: CASRITVDRATYGYTF. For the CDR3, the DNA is TGTGCCAGTAGGATAACCGTGGACAGGGCGACTTATGGCTACACCTTC.

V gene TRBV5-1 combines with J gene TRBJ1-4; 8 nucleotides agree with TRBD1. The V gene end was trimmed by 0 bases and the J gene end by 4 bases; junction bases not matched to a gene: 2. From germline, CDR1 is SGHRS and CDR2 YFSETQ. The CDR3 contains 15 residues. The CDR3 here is CASSLGQGYNEKLFF. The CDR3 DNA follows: TGCGCCAGCAGCTTGGGACAGGGGTATAATGAAAAACTGTTTTTT.

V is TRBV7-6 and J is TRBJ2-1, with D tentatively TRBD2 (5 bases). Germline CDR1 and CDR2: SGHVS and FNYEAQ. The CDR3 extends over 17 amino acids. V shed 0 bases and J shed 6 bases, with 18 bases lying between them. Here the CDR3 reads CASSLADGGRHFNEQFF. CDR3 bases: TGTGCCAGCAGCTTAGCGGACGGCGGGCGACACTTCAATGAGCAGTTCTTC.

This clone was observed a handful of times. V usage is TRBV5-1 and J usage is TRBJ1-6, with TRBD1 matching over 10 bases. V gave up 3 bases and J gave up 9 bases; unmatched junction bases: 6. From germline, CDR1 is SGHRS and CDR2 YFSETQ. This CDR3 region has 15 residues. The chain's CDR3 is CASSSGTGVSSPLHF. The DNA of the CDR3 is TGCGCCAGCAGCTCCGGGACAGGGGTGAGTTCACCCCTCCACTTT.

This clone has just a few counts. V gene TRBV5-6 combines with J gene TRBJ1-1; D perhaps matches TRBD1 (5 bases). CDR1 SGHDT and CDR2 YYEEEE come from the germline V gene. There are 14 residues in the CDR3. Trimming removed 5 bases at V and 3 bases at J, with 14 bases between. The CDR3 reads CASSPDTGDTEAFF. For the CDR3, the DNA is TGTGCCAGCAGTCCTGACACGGGGGACACTGAAGCTTTCTTT. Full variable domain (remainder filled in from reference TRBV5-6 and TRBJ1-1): DAGVTQSPTHLIKTRGQQVTLRCSPKSGHDTVSWYQQALGQGPQFIFQYYEEEERQRGNFPDRFSGHQFPNYSSELNVNALLLGDSALYLCASSPDTGDTEAFFGQGTRLTVV.

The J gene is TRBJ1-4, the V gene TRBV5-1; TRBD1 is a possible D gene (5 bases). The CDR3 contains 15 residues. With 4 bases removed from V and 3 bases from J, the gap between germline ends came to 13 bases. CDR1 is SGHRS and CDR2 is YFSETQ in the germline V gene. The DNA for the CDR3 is TGCGCCAGCAGCGACCCCCAGGGCGCTAATGAAAAACTGTTTTTT. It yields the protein CASSDPQGANEKLFF.

The CDR3 DNA follows: TGTGCCAGCAGTGAGCAGGGGCACACTGAAGCTTTCTTT. It encodes CASSEQGHTEAFF. The chain joins TRBV6-4 to TRBJ1-1, with TRBD1 as a possible D gene (6 bases). Germline lookup yields CDR1 MRHNA and CDR2 SNTAGT. Trimming pared 3 bases from V and 3 bases from J, leaving 8 bases between. This CDR3 is built from 13 residues.

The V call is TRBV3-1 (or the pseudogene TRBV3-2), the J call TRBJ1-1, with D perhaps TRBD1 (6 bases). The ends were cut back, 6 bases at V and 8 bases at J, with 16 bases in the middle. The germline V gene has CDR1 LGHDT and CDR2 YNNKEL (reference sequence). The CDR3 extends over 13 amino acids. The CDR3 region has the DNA TGTGCCAGCAGTCTCCGGGACATCGGGGAAGCTTTCTTT. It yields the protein CASSLRDIGEAFF.

CDR3 in DNA: TGCGCCAGCAGCTTATTTGGGACAGCCGGCACAGATACGCAGTATTTT. It yields the protein CASSLFGTAGTDTQYF. The chain links TRBV5-1 to TRBJ2-3; TRBD1 matches at 7 bases. Germline CDR1 SGHRS, CDR2 YFSETQ. The CDR3 is made up of 16 amino acids. Losses at the gene ends were 2 bases for V and 1 base for J; bases not matched to a gene: 7.

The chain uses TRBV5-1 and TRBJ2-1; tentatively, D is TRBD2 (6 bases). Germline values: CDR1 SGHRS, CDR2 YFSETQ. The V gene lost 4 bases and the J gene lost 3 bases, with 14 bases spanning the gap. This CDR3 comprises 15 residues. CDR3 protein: CASSPRVTSYNEQFF. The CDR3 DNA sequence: TGCGCCAGCAGCCCCCGCGTGACTAGCTACAATGAGCAGTTCTTC.

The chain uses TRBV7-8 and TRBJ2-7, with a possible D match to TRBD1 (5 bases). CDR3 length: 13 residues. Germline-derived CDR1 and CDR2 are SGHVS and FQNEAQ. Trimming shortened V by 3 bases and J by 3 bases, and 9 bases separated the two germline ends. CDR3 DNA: TGTGCCAGCAGCTTGGACACTTTCTACGAGCAGTACTTC. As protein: CASSLDTFYEQYF. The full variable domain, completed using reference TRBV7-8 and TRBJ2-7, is GAGVSQSPRYKVAKRGQDVALRCDPISGHVSLFWYQQALGQGPEFLTYFQNEAQLDKSGLPSDRFFAERPEGSVSTLKIQRTQQEDSAVYLCASSLDTFYEQYFGPGTRLTVT.

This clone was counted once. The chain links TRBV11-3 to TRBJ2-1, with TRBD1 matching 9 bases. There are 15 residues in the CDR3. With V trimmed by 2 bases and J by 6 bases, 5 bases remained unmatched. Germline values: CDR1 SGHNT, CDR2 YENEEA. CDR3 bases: TGTGCCAGCAGCTTAAGACAGGGGGTTTTCAATGAGCAGTTCTTC. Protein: CASSLRQGVFNEQFF.

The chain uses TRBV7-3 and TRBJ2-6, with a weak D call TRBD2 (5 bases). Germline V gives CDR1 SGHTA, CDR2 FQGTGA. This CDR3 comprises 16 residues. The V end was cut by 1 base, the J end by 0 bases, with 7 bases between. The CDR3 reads CASSLMGSSGANVLTF. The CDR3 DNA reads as TGTGCCAGCAGCTTAATGGGGAGCTCTGGGGCCAACGTCCTGACTTTC.